A selection of T cell receptor beta chains follows, all from one sample in a study of cytomegalovirus exposure and HLA in healthy donors. Repertoires were generated with immunoSEQ multiplex PCR, while TCRdb's copy carries only in-frame clones and drops some. This table has about 140,000 clones, 88% appearing once. Sequences were obtained from PBMCs. These receptors came from a woman aged 18-29 years in good health and CMV-seropositive. CDR3s include the opening cysteine and the closing phenylalanine or tryptophan. Each record gives: CDR3 DNA, CDR3 protein, J gene, D gene, clone size, CDR3 length, V gene. The D gene is left open where the match is weak. Clone size is given for some rows only: seen once, a few or many times, or a class if the clone is expanded.

CDR3nt: TGTGCCAGCAGCGAGACTCGGACAGGGGTAACAGGTGGCTACACCTTC
CDR3aa: CASSETRTGVTGGYTF
j_gene: TRBJ1-2
d_gene: TRBD1
abundance: once
len: 16
v_gene: TRBV9

CDR3nt: TGTGCCTGGAGGACTCAGGGGAACACCGGGGAGCTGTTTTTT
CDR3aa: CAWRTQGNTGELFF
j_gene: TRBJ2-2
d_gene: .
abundance: .
len: 14
v_gene: TRBV30

CDR3nt: TGTGCCAGCAGCCTAAACCTACAGGGGGCGGCTGAGCAGTTCTTC
CDR3aa: CASSLNLQGAAEQFF
j_gene: TRBJ2-1
d_gene: TRBD1
abundance: .
len: 15
v_gene: TRBV25-1

CDR3nt: TGCGCCAGCAGCCAAGACAGGAACACTGAAGCTTTCTTT
CDR3aa: CASSQDRNTEAFF
j_gene: TRBJ1-1
d_gene: .
abundance: few
len: 13
v_gene: TRBV4-3

CDR3nt: TGTGCCAGCAGACAGGCCTATGGCTACACCTTC
CDR3aa: CASRQAYGYTF
j_gene: TRBJ1-2
d_gene: .
abundance: .
len: 11
v_gene: TRBV7-2

CDR3nt: TGCGCCAGCAGCTTTCTAGCGGGCCCCACAGATACGCAGTATTTT
CDR3aa: CASSFLAGPTDTQYF
j_gene: TRBJ2-3
d_gene: TRBD2
abundance: .
len: 15
v_gene: TRBV5-1

CDR3nt: TGTGCCAGTAGTATAGGTAAATCCGACACTGAAGCTTTCTTT
CDR3aa: CASSIGKSDTEAFF
j_gene: TRBJ1-1
d_gene: .
abundance: .
len: 14
v_gene: TRBV19

CDR3nt: TGTGCCAGCAGCCCCATCGGGACTGAAGCTTTCTTT
CDR3aa: CASSPIGTEAFF
j_gene: TRBJ1-1
d_gene: .
abundance: .
len: 12
v_gene: TRBV2

CDR3nt: TGCAGCGTTGACTCCGGGGCCAACGTCCTGACTTTC
CDR3aa: CSVDSGANVLTF
j_gene: TRBJ2-6
d_gene: .
abundance: .
len: 12
v_gene: TRBV29-1

CDR3nt: TGCGCCAGCAGCTTGTCAGGGGGGAGCACAGATACGCAGTATTTT
CDR3aa: CASSLSGGSTDTQYF
j_gene: TRBJ2-3
d_gene: .
abundance: .
len: 15
v_gene: TRBV5-1

CDR3nt: TGTGCCAGCAGTGCCCCTACGGGGGGGCAGAAGACCCAGTACTTC
CDR3aa: CASSAPTGGQKTQYF
j_gene: TRBJ2-5
d_gene: TRBD2
abundance: .
len: 15
v_gene: TRBV2

CDR3nt: TGTGCCAGTAGATATAAGGGGAAGACTGAAGCTTTCTTT
CDR3aa: CASRYKGKTEAFF
j_gene: TRBJ1-1
d_gene: .
abundance: once
len: 13
v_gene: TRBV19

CDR3nt: TGTGCCAGCAGCTTGGCGGTCCTAGCGGGGGGGCCGGGGACCGGGGAGCTGTTTTTT
CDR3aa: CASSLAVLAGGPGTGELFF
j_gene: TRBJ2-2
d_gene: TRBD2
abundance: .
len: 19
v_gene: TRBV5-4

CDR3nt: TGTGCCAGCAGCACCTACAGGGGGCGAGGCTATGGCTACACCTTC
CDR3aa: CASSTYRGRGYGYTF
j_gene: TRBJ1-2
d_gene: TRBD1
abundance: .
len: 15
v_gene: TRBV7-2

CDR3nt: TGTGCCAGCAGTGAGACAGGGGGCAGCTATGGCTACACCTTC
CDR3aa: CASSETGGSYGYTF
j_gene: TRBJ1-2
d_gene: TRBD1
abundance: .
len: 14
v_gene: TRBV2

CDR3nt: TGTGCCAGCAGCACTACTCCCCGGGACACAGATACGCAGTATTTT
CDR3aa: CASSTTPRDTDTQYF
j_gene: TRBJ2-3
d_gene: .
abundance: .
len: 15
v_gene: TRBV21-1

CDR3nt: TGTGCCAGCACCACTAGCGGGAGCATCTACGAGCAGTACTTC
CDR3aa: CASTTSGSIYEQYF
j_gene: TRBJ2-7
d_gene: TRBD2
abundance: once
len: 14
v_gene: TRBV7-9

CDR3nt: TGTGCCTGGGGGTTTAGCGGGAGTAGCGACGAGCAGTACTTC
CDR3aa: CAWGFSGSSDEQYF
j_gene: TRBJ2-7
d_gene: TRBD2
abundance: .
len: 14
v_gene: TRBV30

CDR3nt: TGTGCCAGCAGTGCCCGGACAGGGCAGGGGTCTTCACCCCTCCACTTT
CDR3aa: CASSARTGQGSSPLHF
j_gene: TRBJ1-6
d_gene: TRBD1
abundance: few
len: 16
v_gene: TRBV6-1

CDR3nt: TGCGCCAGCAGCCAATCAAGGGGACAGGGGTCTTCACCCCTCCACTTT
CDR3aa: CASSQSRGQGSSPLHF
j_gene: TRBJ1-6
d_gene: TRBD1
abundance: few
len: 16
v_gene: TRBV4-1

CDR3nt: TGTGCCATCAGTGAGTCCGCGGGACCCCAGGATACGCAGTATTTT
CDR3aa: CAISESAGPQDTQYF
j_gene: TRBJ2-3
d_gene: .
abundance: .
len: 15
v_gene: TRBV10-3

CDR3nt: TGTGCCAGCAGCCACGGAGGAGGACCCGCTAACTATGGCTACACCTTC
CDR3aa: CASSHGGGPANYGYTF
j_gene: TRBJ1-2
d_gene: .
abundance: .
len: 16
v_gene: TRBV7-9

CDR3nt: TGTGCCAGCAGCCATAGACCCGGACTAGCTATATACAATGAGCAGTTCTTC
CDR3aa: CASSHRPGLAIYNEQFF
j_gene: TRBJ2-1
d_gene: TRBD2
abundance: .
len: 17
v_gene: TRBV7-8